The 7 T cell receptor beta chains below all came from one sample that was sequenced in a study of PD-L1 blockade in urothelial cancer. Sequencing was performed with immunoSEQ multiplex PCR; in TCRdb, only in-frame clones are kept and a portion is missing. The table records 38,000 or so clones, around four fifths of them present only once. The material was PBMCs, obtained around atezolizumab (anti-PD-L1) treatment. The receptors were sampled from a man aged 55 to 70 with urothelial cancer.

V and J are TRBV2 and TRBJ2-7; 10 bases are shared with TRBD1. J gave up 6 bases and V 6 bases, and 11 bases lay outside the gene matches. Germline V gives CDR1 SNHLY, CDR2 FYNNEI. The CDR3 is 15 amino acids. The CDR3: CASRVDRGRGGEQYF. CDR3 DNA: TGTGCCAGCAGGGTAGACAGGGGGCGGGGTGGCGAGCAGTACTTC.

This rearrangement joins TRBV15 to TRBJ1-1, with 7 bases aligning to TRBD1. The CDR3 extends over 16 amino acids. CDR1 is LNHNV and CDR2 is YYDKDF in the germline V gene (reference sequence). Losses at the gene ends were 3 bases for V and 4 bases for J; bases not matched to a gene: 11. CDR3 region: CATSSGIVGGLTEAFF. The CDR3 nucleotides are TGTGCCACCAGCAGTGGAATCGTAGGGGGCCTCACTGAAGCTTTCTTT. Full variable domain (outside the CDR3, taken from reference TRBV15 and TRBJ1-1): DAMVIQNPRYQVTQFGKPVTLSCSQTLNHNVMYWYQQKSSQAPKLLFHYYDKDFNNEADTPDNFQSRRPNTSFCFLDIRSPGLGDTAMYLCATSSGIVGGLTEAFFGQGTRLTVV.

J is TRBJ2-7 and V is TRBV27; D remains ambiguous. Germline V lookup: CDR1 MNHEY, CDR2 SMNVEV (reference sequence). This CDR3 has 15 residues. V lost 3 bases and J lost 0, with 12 bases in between. The CDR3 loop reads CASSFSPVSSYEQYF. In DNA form, the CDR3 reads TGTGCCAGCAGTTTTTCACCAGTAAGCTCCTACGAGCAGTACTTC.

DNA of the CDR3: TGCGCCAGCAGCCGGAAACTAGCGGGAGGGAACTACAATGAGCAGTTCTTC. Translating gives CASSRKLAGGNYNEQFF. This chain connects TRBV4-3 to TRBJ2-1; 13 bases match TRBD2. Germline CDR1 is LGHNA and CDR2 is YSLEER. This CDR3 spans 17 amino acids. Losses at the gene ends were 4 bases for V and 3 bases for J; bases not matched to a gene: 6.

This chain joins TRBV5-5 and TRBJ2-5; D is unclear. The J call may be incorrect, as the DNA end agrees better with TRBJ2-7. This CDR3 has 13 residues. In germline, CDR1 is SGHKS, CDR2 YYEKEE (reference sequence). CDR3 sequence: CASSRYASHEQYF. CDR3 nucleotides: TGTGCCAGCAGCCGATACGCGTCCCACGAGCAGTACTTC.

J is TRBJ2-3 and V is TRBV5-4; 11 bases agree with TRBD2. Per the germline V gene, CDR1 is SGHNT and CDR2 is YYREEE (reference sequence). The CDR3 has 16 residues. Trimming removed 4 bases from V and 2 bases from J; junction bases left unmatched: 6. The DNA of the CDR3 is TGTGCCAGCAGCCTGAGACTAGCGGGGAACACAGATACGCAGTATTTT. Protein: CASSLRLAGNTDTQYF.

The DNA of the CDR3 is TGTGCCAGCAGTTTACTCGACAGTGAAGCTTTCTTT. This encodes CASSLLDSEAFF. The V gene is TRBV28, the J gene TRBJ1-1, with a possible D match to TRBD1 (5 bases). Germline loops: CDR1 MDHEN, CDR2 SYDVKM. This CDR3 is 12 amino acids long. V lost 2 bases to trimming and J lost 7 bases, with 8 bases between them.